Here is one TCR beta chain with its context. The antigen remains unidentified. This entry belongs to a study of cytomegalovirus exposure and HLA in healthy donors. Overall study results and limits: HLA allele associations emerged for some 16,000 TCR beta sequences in a later analysis, at 0.05 false discovery rate. According to the study, 150 to 200 TCR beta chains were cytomegalovirus-associated. More clonal expansion characterized HLA-associated TCR beta chains than equally common others in a later analysis.

V was shortened by 5 bases and J by 0 bases, with 11 bases between the two germline ends. CDR1 is LNHDA, CDR2 SQIVND, per germline (reference sequence). The CDR3 is made up of 15 amino acids. Healthy bone marrow donors formed the donor group. Vbeta (60) and Jbeta (13) primers were used in the PCR. TCRdb keeps only in-frame clones here, not all; method: immunoSEQ multiplex PCR. The sample has some 150,000 clones, roughly 83% seen once. The sequence was obtained from a human donor in good health. Input material: PBMCs. The genes are TRBV19 and TRBJ1-3; D perhaps matches TRBD1 (6 bases). The CDR3 nucleotides read TGTGCCAGTAGTTTGGACAGCAGCTCTGGAAACACCATATATTTT. Amino acid sequence: CASSLDSSSGNTIYF.